This T cell receptor beta chain originates from a study of T cells in Graves' hyperthyroidism and ophthalmopathy. Study details: At initial diagnosis, before any treatment had begun, peripheral blood was obtained.

Study outcomes and limitations: Expanded thyroid clonotypes (above 0.001) were mostly also found in blood.

Trimming stripped 3 bases from V and 2 bases from J, with 7 bases between. Germline V gives CDR1 LNHDA, CDR2 SQIVND (reference sequence). This CDR3 has 13 residues. In its sample, this clonotype was seen many times. The antigen remains undetermined. PBMCs were collected from an approximately 10 ml volume of fresh peripheral blood. It was RNA transcripts that yielded the amplified TCR beta CDR3 regions. The HTBI set primed first-round TCR CDR3 RT-PCR. Each CDR3 protein is one row after TCRdb ran MiXCR on the multiplex PCR reads. Of some 270,000 distinct CDR3 sequences in the sample, about 25% were seen once.

V usage is TRBV19 and J usage is TRBJ2-5; perhaps TRBD2 as D (5 bases). This clonotype originated in a woman aged 40 to 50 with Graves' ophthalmopathy. Sequenced sample: blood. The CDR3 region has the DNA TGTGCCAGTAGTATCAGCGGACAAGAGACCCAGTACTTC. Amino acid sequence: CASSISGQETQYF.